Here is one T cell receptor beta chain with its context. No antigen is known for it. Per-nucleotide qualities are absent, and no much larger clonotype sits a single base away. From the cysteine up to the phenylalanine, the CDR3 has a length of 15 residues. Solely the CDR3 DNA is kept, with 45 bases framed from the first base. CDR1 and CDR2 were assigned from the germline V gene as KGHSH and LQKENI. V loses 3 bases of germline sequence and J loses 0 bases, and the interval between the two ends is 9 bases. Patients with autoimmune disease history or receiving systemic immunosuppression were excluded from the trial. Peripheral blood for TCR sequencing was drawn from every dose cohort at baseline, at cycle 4 day 1 and at cycle 7 day 1. Samples were obtained from an open-label, multicenter, first-in-human phase I dose-escalation trial of ivuxolimab. Adults with locally advanced or metastatic melanoma, renal cell carcinoma, hepatocellular carcinoma or head and neck squamous cell carcinoma were enrolled in the trial. Before TCR sequencing, CD4+ and CD8+ T cells were separately sorted from peripheral blood.

To sequence the TCRbeta CDR3 region, genomic DNA was isolated from the sorted cells. The immunoSEQ Assay was used for sequencing of TCRbeta CDR3 regions. TCRdb stores this immuneACCESS table with in-frame sequences only. Part of the clones is absent; in the studies checked, under half of the shortfall reflects unresolved V genes, and no reason is known for the rest. This sample has some 82,000 clones in its table, and 91% of those were observed once. Clones ranked in the top ten supply 2% to 2.5% of the sample. This record belongs to a study of OX40 agonist ivuxolimab in advanced cancers. For the wider study: Ivuxolimab was an agonistic, fully human IgG2 monoclonal antibody directed against OX40 (CD134), a costimulatory receptor. In the dose-escalation cohort, 70% to 90% of patients were male, and the mean age was 60 years with a range of roughly 20 to 85. The paper describes the monotherapy dose-escalation part (N of about 47 patients) of the phase I trial of ivuxolimab. Of the approximately 54 patients in dose escalation, around 19 had hepatocellular carcinoma, some 15 had melanoma, 9 had renal cell carcinoma and 9 had head and neck cancer. The point of sequencing TCRbeta in the periphery was to test whether ivuxolimab changed TCR sequence diversity and drove clonal T-cell expansion. Intravenous ivuxolimab was administered to patients every 2 weeks at six dose levels: 0.01, 0.1, 0.3, 1.5, 3 and 10 mg/kg. Partial responses were achieved by three dose-escalation patients, of whom one had hepatocellular carcinoma and two had cutaneous melanoma. Prior anti-PD-1, anti-PD-L1 or anti-CTLA-4 therapy was permitted, and about 40% of dose-escalation patients had received checkpoint inhibitors.

Findings and caveats that apply to the study as a whole: On average, CD8+ T cells showed more expanded clones than CD4+ T cells after ivuxolimab. Low levels of normalized T-cell clonal expansion were also shown by some nonresponding patients. Partial responders in the 0.1-3.0 mg/kg groups had among the lowest normalized peripheral clonal expansion, especially among CD8+ T cells. At doses from 0.1 to 3.0 mg/kg, clonal expansion was seen in both CD4+ and CD8+ blood T cells between baseline and week 6. Which antigens the clonally expanded peripheral T cells were specific for was not determined.

This receptor was identified in an adult with an advanced solid tumor such as melanoma, head and neck, liver or kidney cancer. Sequencing used CD4+ or CD8+ T cells sorted from blood, obtained in a trial of the OX40 agonist ivuxolimab. Recombination connected TRBV18 to TRBJ1-5; the D gene lacks a confident call. DNA sequence: TGTGCCAGCTCACCGACACCTTATAGCAATCAGCCCCAGCATTTT. It is translated as CASSPTPYSNQPQHF.